This TCR beta chain was sequenced during a study of T cells in Graves' hyperthyroidism and ophthalmopathy. Amplification yielded TCR beta CDR3 regions, with RNA transcripts as the source. The HTBI primer set was used in a first-round RT-PCR of the TCR CDR3. TCRdb reprocessed the multiplex PCR reads with MiXCR, giving one entry per CDR3 protein. The repertoire consists of 110,000 to 150,000 distinct CDR3 sequences, with about 20% occurring once and the leading ten covering more than 60%. Trimming took off 0 bases at V and 13 bases at J, with 15 bases between the two ends. The germline CDR1 and CDR2 sequences are MNHNY and SVGAGI (reference sequence). The CDR3 is 13 residues long. This clonotype has at least ten counts. Patients showing uncontrolled infection, other autoimmune disease, pregnancy or lactation were ineligible.

The sequence was collected from a woman aged 50 to 60 with Graves' hyperthyroidism that later progressed to Graves' ophthalmopathy. The specimen sequenced was blood. The chain combines TRBV6-6 with TRBJ2-5, with unresolved D. The CDR3 loop reads CASSYSKSRDPYF. CDR3 coding DNA: TGTGCCAGCAGTTACTCGAAGTCGAGAGATCCGTACTTC.